These T cell receptor beta chains were read from a single sample in a study of CD4+ T cells in melanoma. The protocol was immunoSEQ multiplex PCR, while the TCRdb copy is restricted to in-frame clones and leaves out a portion. The table has about 55,000 clones, over 60% seen once. The specimen sequenced was tumor tissue. The origin of the receptors is a human donor with melanoma. Each CDR3 is given with its conserved first and last residue. A D gene is named only where the DNA matches it firmly. Rows give clone size only sometimes, using once, few, many, or a class for an expanded clone.

>.|TRBJ2-7|TRBV7-9|.
CASSLTAPYEQYF
TGTGCCAGCAGCTTAACAGCACCCTACGAGCAGTACTTC
>TRBD1|TRBJ2-2|TRBV25-1|.
CASSEGVTGSTGELFF
TGTGCCAGCAGTGAAGGCGTGACAGGGAGCACCGGGGAGCTGTTTTTT
>.|TRBJ2-1|TRBV28|few
CASSLGRATYNEQFF
TGTGCCAGCAGTTTGGGAAGGGCTACCTACAATGAGCAGTTCTTC
>.|TRBJ1-3|TRBV28|.
CASSLGGGNTIYF
TGTGCCAGCAGTTTGGGGGGCGGAAACACCATATATTTT
>.|TRBJ1-1|TRBV29-1|.
CSVDNPGLRAEAFF
TGCAGCGTTGACAACCCGGGTCTGAGGGCTGAAGCTTTCTTT
>.|TRBJ2-7|TRBV27|.
CASSLSVGGYEQYF
TGTGCCAGCAGTTTATCGGTTGGAGGGTACGAGCAGTACTTC
>TRBD1|TRBJ1-2|TRBV9|.
CASSAGGSGGYYGYTF
TGTGCCAGCAGCGCAGGGGGATCAGGGGGTTACTATGGCTACACCTTC
>.|TRBJ2-7|TRBV6-1|.
CASSGAGPYEQYF
TGTGCCAGCAGTGGGGCAGGCCCTTACGAGCAGTACTTC
>.|TRBJ1-1|TRBV4-1|.
CASSPPQDTEAFF
TGCGCCAGCAGCCCTCCCCAGGACACTGAAGCTTTCTTT
>.|TRBJ1-4|TRBV6-1|.
CATLRQVNEKLFF
TGTGCCACGCTACGACAGGTTAATGAAAAACTGTTTTTT
>.|TRBJ1-1|TRBV4-2|once
CASSQVSGLNTEAFF
TGTGCCAGCAGCCAAGTTTCAGGGCTGAACACTGAAGCTTTCTTT
>.|TRBJ2-7|TRBV10-1|few
CASPITYEQYF
TGCGCCAGCCCCATCACCTACGAGCAGTACTTC
>TRBD2|TRBJ2-1|TRBV5-1|.
CASSWSGGAYNEQFF
TGCGCCAGCAGCTGGTCGGGGGGGGCTTACAATGAGCAGTTCTTC
>.|TRBJ2-7|TRBV27|.
CASSLSWGMPGEQYF
TGTGCCAGCAGTTTATCCTGGGGGATGCCGGGGGAGCAGTACTTC
>.|TRBJ2-5|TRBV10-3|.
CAIRGGQTLQETQYF
TGTGCCATCAGAGGAGGACAGACTCTCCAAGAGACCCAGTACTTC
>TRBD1|TRBJ1-6|TRBV2|.
CASRRQGGHNSPLHF
TGTGCCAGCAGGAGACAGGGAGGCCATAATTCACCCCTCCACTTT
>.|TRBJ2-1|TRBV7-9|.
CASSFGPPGYNEQFF
TGTGCCAGCAGCTTCGGGCCTCCGGGCTACAATGAGCAGTTCTTC
>TRBD2|TRBJ2-3|TRBV18|.
CASSPLAGGPSDTQYF
TGTGCCAGCTCACCTTTGGCGGGGGGGCCATCAGATACGCAGTATTTT
>TRBD1|TRBJ2-1|TRBV11-2|.
CASSPGQGRDEQFF
TGTGCCAGCAGCCCGGGACAGGGTAGGGATGAGCAGTTCTTC
>.|TRBJ1-2|TRBV11-2|few
CASSWQGWDGYTF
TGCGCCAGCAGCTGGCAGGGATGGGATGGCTACACCTTC
>.|TRBJ1-4|TRBV27|.
CASRRGSTTNEKLFF
TGTGCCAGCAGAAGAGGGTCGACAACTAATGAAAAACTGTTTTTT
>TRBD2|TRBJ2-1|TRBV14|.
CASSQASGGAYNEQFF
TGTGCCAGCAGCCAAGCTAGCGGGGGGGCCTACAATGAGCAGTTCTTC
>TRBD1|TRBJ2-7|TRBV18|.
CASSPGQGVEQYF
TGTGCCAGCTCACCTGGACAGGGGGTCGAGCAGTACTTC
>.|TRBJ2-2|TRBV19|.
CASSLRDFNANTGELFF
TGTGCCAGTAGTTTACGGGACTTTAACGCGAACACCGGGGAGCTGTTTTTT
>.|TRBJ1-6|TRBV27|.
CASSFGSSYNSPLHF
TGTGCCAGCAGTTTTGGCAGCTCCTATAATTCACCCCTCCACTTT
>.|TRBJ1-3|TRBV5-1|.
CASSMGSSQGNTIYF
TGCGCCAGCAGCATGGGGTCCAGCCAAGGGAACACCATATATTTT
>TRBD1|TRBJ2-7|TRBV18|once
CASSTGQGLLGEQYF
TGTGCCAGCTCAACAGGACAGGGGCTGCTCGGGGAGCAGTACTTC
>TRBD1|TRBJ1-1|TRBV7-3|few
CASSHRGPTEAFF
TGTGCCAGCAGCCACAGGGGACCCACTGAAGCTTTCTTT
>.|TRBJ2-5|TRBV6-1|few
CASSEGMEGETQYF
TGTGCCAGCAGTGAAGGGATGGAGGGCGAGACCCAGTACTTC